The clone carrying this T cell receptor beta chain was detected only once. From germline, CDR1 is MDHEN and CDR2 SYDVKM. J lost 7 bases, V lost 2 bases, and 9 bases had no gene match. The CDR3 runs 15 residues. The sample is drawn from a study of blood T cell repertoires in COVID-19. In the study's own analysis: Reference gene primer amplification gave estimated nucleated cell counts. Some clones are missing from TCRdb's copy, which holds only in-frame ones; the method was immunoSEQ multiplex PCR. V, J and clone size derive from that table, while D and trimming were established from the DNA sequence. Of 150,000 or so clones in the sample, roughly four fifths are singletons; the top ten hold about 10%.

The V and J genes are TRBV28 and TRBJ2-3, with TRBD1 matching over 7 bases. This TCR derives from a man in his 60s with active or convalescent COVID-19. Sequencing used peripheral blood. The CDR3 spells CASSLRGQQINTQYF. The CDR3 DNA reads as TGTGCCAGCAGTTTAAGGGGACAGCAAATTAATACGCAGTATTTT. Supplemented by reference TRBV28 and TRBJ2-3, the full variable domain reads DVKVTQSSRYLVKRTGEKVFLECVQDMDHENMFWYRQDPGLGLRLIYFSYDVKMKEKGDIPEGYSVSREKKERFSLILESASTNQTSMYLCASSLRGQQINTQYFGPGTRLTVL.